The 5 T cell receptor beta chains given below trace back to one sample, sequenced in a study of blood T cells in healthy people across ages. Using a J-beta primer mix together with a sample-barcoded 5' primer, a second PCR was run for roughly 6 to 12 cycles. TCRdb recomputed calls from the 5' RACE reads with MiXCR, one row per CDR3 protein. Of around 2 million distinct CDR3 sequences listed, about two fifths are singletons. Input material: blood. The receptor source for this set is a human donor in good health.

The chain joins TRBV20-1 to TRBJ2-1; 10 bases are shared with TRBD2. V was pared by 1 base and J by 5 bases, with 8 bases of the junction left unmatched. Germline-derived CDR1 and CDR2 are DFQATT and SNEGSKA (reference sequence). The CDR3 sequence is 16 residues long. This CDR3 is CSARGAIAGGHNEQFF. The CDR3 nucleotides read TGCAGTGCTAGAGGAGCAATAGCGGGGGGTCACAATGAGCAGTTCTTC.

The chain employs TRBV7-9 and TRBJ2-7; D remains ambiguous. CDR1 is SEHNR and CDR2 is FQNEAQ in the germline V gene (reference sequence). The CDR3 has 14 residues. Deletions cut 5 bases from V and 6 bases from J, with 17 bases between. CDR3 protein: CASSPVSATPEQYF. The CDR3 coding sequence is TGTGCCAGCAGCCCAGTTTCCGCGACCCCCGAGCAGTACTTC.

The gene calls are TRBV10-3 and TRBJ2-5; D unclear. The V end lost 4 bases, the J end lost 5 bases, and 14 bases lay between the germline ends. In germline, CDR1 is ENHRY, CDR2 SYGVKD. This CDR3 region has 14 residues. The CDR3 DNA reads TGTGCCATCAGTGGCGGCAACGTGATGGAGACCCAGTACTTC. Amino acid sequence: CAISGGNVMETQYF.

This clonotype was counted a few times. This sequence joins TRBV5-1 and TRBJ2-3; the match to TRBD1 covers 9 bases. CDR3 length equals 16 residues. V dropped 0 bases and J dropped 4; count of bases not matched to a gene: 6. Germline V gene data show CDR1 as SGHRS and CDR2 as YFSETQ. The CDR3 DNA is TGCGCCAGCAGCTTGGAGACAGGGGGTTCCCCAGATACGCAGTATTTT. It codes for CASSLETGGSPDTQYF.

There are a few counts of this clonotype. The genes are TRBV12-3 or TRBV12-4 and TRBJ2-1, with a weak D call TRBD2 (6 bases). V was cut by 5 bases and J by 6 bases, with 8 bases left in between. The CDR3 runs 12 residues. The CDR3 coding sequence is TGTGCCAGCAGTCATAGCGGCAATGAGCAGTTCTTC. It encodes CASSHSGNEQFF.